Below, 6 T cell receptor beta chains from the same sample are listed, as sequenced in a study of human T cells and chemical hapten exposure listed by TCRdb under 2021. The time point label of this sample denotes: patch test 1, 2 weeks after DPC sensitization. This specimen's treatment or condition label, per the study, means: therapeutic diphenylcyclopropenone sensitization with weekly scalp DPC. Libraries were built with RACE. Sequencing was performed on a NextSeq 500. In-frame beta chains were kept once TCRdb had trimmed the public reads at Q25 with fastp and called clones with MiXCR. All rows with the same CDR3 protein become a single entry with the most common DNA and genes. This sample has 380,000 or so distinct CDR3 sequences in its table, and around 5% of those were observed once. The top ten clones comprise 2% to 2.5% of the sample. Sequenced material: whole blood, taken in connection with sensitization to the hapten diphenylcyclopropenone (DPC). The receptors come from a woman aged 50 to 65 with alopecia areata. Some clones in this sample may be carry-over from other donors' samples.

The genes are TRBV6-2 or TRBV6-3 and TRBJ2-2, with 8 bases that match TRBD1. Germline V lookup: CDR1 MNHEY, CDR2 SVGEGT. The trim removed 4 bases at V and 4 bases at J, leaving 5 bases unmatched. The CDR3 consists of 15 residues. The CDR3 DNA reads as TGTGCCAGCAGTTGGCAGGGGGCGCTCACCGGGGAGCTGTTTTTT. Translating gives CASSWQGALTGELFF.

This clonotype has just a few counts. The gene calls are TRBV6-1 and TRBJ1-5; tentatively, D is TRBD1 (6 bases). V shed 3 bases and J shed 4 bases, with 7 bases lying between them. The germline gives CDR1 MNHNS, CDR2 SASEGT. The CDR3 sequence is 13 residues long. DNA of the CDR3: TGTGCCAGCAGTGATACAGGGAATCAGCCCCAGCATTTT. It specifies CASSDTGNQPQHF.

Many counts were recorded for this clonotype. The chain is built from TRBV5-1 and TRBJ2-3; 7 nucleotides line up with TRBD2. The CDR3 loop spans 14 amino acids. The V segment lost 2 bases and the J segment 5 bases; nucleotides outside the gene matches: 5. CDR1 SGHRS and CDR2 YFSETQ come from the germline V gene. The CDR3 DNA follows: TGCGCCAGCAGCTTTCGAAGCGGGGAAGATACGCAGTATTTT. Protein: CASSFRSGEDTQYF. Full variable domain (remainder filled in from reference TRBV5-1 and TRBJ2-3): KAGVTQTPRYLIKTRGQQVTLSCSPISGHRSVSWYQQTPGQGLQFLFEYFSETQRNKGNFPGRFSGRQFSNSRSEMNVSTLELGDSALYLCASSFRSGEDTQYFGPGTRLTVL.

The sample holds a few counts of this clonotype. This chain joins TRBV6-1 and TRBJ2-3; tentative D call: TRBD2 (7 bases). V was trimmed by 0 bases and J by 6 bases, leaving 13 bases between them. CDR3 length: 15 amino acids. CDR1 and CDR2 from the germline V gene are MNHNS and SASEGT. This CDR3 reads CASSEAGGRGDTQYF. The CDR3 nucleotides read TGTGCCAGCAGTGAAGCCGGGGGGAGGGGGGATACGCAGTATTTT.

This clonotype was found many times. The chain uses TRBV9 and TRBJ2-7; 10 nucleotides match TRBD1. This CDR3 has 14 amino acids. The germline V gene encodes CDR1 SGDLS and CDR2 YYNGEE. V shed 0 bases, J shed 6 bases, and the junction held 3 bases outside the gene matches. In nucleotides, the CDR3 is TGTGCCAGCAGCGTAGGGGACAGGGGCCCCGAGCAGTACTTC. Translation: CASSVGDRGPEQYF.

This clonotype showed up many times. The J gene is TRBJ1-1, the V gene TRBV20-1, with D maybe TRBD1 (5 bases). Per germline, CDR1 DFQATT and CDR2 SNEGSKA (reference sequence). V shed 5 bases and J shed 1 base, with 14 bases lying between them. CDR3 size: 14 residues. This CDR3 is CSASRGSSNTEAFF. CDR3 DNA sequence: TGCAGTGCTTCTCGGGGCAGTTCGAACACTGAAGCTTTCTTT.